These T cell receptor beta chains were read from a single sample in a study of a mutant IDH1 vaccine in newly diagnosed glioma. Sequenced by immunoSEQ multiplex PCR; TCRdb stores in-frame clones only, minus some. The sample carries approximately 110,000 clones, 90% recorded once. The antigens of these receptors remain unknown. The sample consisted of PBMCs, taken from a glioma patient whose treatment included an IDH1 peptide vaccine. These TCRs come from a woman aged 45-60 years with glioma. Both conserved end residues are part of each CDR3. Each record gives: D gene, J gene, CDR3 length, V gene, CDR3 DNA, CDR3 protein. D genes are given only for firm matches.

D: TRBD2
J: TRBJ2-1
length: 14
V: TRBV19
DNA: TGTGCCAGTAGGACTAGCGAGACCTACAATGAGCAGTTCTTC
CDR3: CASRTSETYNEQFF

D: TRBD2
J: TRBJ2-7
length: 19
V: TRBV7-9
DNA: TGTGCCAGCAGCTCTTCTTTAGGGACTAGCGGAAGATCCAGGTACGAGCAGTACTTC
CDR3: CASSSSLGTSGRSRYEQYF

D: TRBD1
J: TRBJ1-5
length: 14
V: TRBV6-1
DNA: TGTGCCAGCAGCGGGACAGGTATCAATCAGCCCCAGCATTTT
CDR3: CASSGTGINQPQHF

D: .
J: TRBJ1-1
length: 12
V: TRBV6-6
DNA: TGTGCCAGCAAGGAGACGAACACTGAAGCTTTCTTT
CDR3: CASKETNTEAFF

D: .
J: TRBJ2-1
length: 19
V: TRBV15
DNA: TGTGCCACCAGCAGACGTCATTTACGGGACTCCACGATGGGGGATGAGCAGTTCTTC
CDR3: CATSRRHLRDSTMGDEQFF

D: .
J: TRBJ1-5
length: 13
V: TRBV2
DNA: TGTGCCAGCAGTGACGAGGTGATTGAGCCCCAGCATTTT
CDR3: CASSDEVIEPQHF

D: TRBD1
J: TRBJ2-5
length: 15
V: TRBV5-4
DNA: TGTGCCAGCAGCTGGCGAACAGGGGGCCAAGAGACCCAGTACTTC
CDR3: CASSWRTGGQETQYF

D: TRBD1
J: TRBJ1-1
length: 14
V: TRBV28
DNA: TGTGCCAGCCAATCGGGACAGACAAACACTGAAGCTTTCTTT
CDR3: CASQSGQTNTEAFF

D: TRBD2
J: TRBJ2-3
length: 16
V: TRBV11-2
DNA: TGTGCCAGCAGTTTATTAGCGGGAGGGCCGAAAGATACGCAGTATTTT
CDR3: CASSLLAGGPKDTQYF

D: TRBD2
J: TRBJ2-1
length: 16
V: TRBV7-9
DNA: TGTGCCAGCAGCTCCCTCGGAGCGGGAGCGGAGAATGAGCAGTTCTTC
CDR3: CASSSLGAGAENEQFF

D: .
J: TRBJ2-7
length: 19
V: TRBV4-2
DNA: TGTGCCAGCAGCCAAGGGATCCTGGGGCTTACGGAGAGAACCTACGAGCAGTACTTC
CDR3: CASSQGILGLTERTYEQYF

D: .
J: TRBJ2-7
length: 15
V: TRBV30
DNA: TGTGCCTCCTCCCACGGGGGACAATCCTCCTACGAGCAGTACTTC
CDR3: CASSHGGQSSYEQYF

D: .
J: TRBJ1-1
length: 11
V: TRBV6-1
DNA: TGTGCCAGCAGGGAGGACGGTGAAGCTTTCTTT
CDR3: CASREDGEAFF

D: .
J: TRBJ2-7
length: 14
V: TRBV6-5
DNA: TGTGCCAGCAGTGGTCCGGACACATCCTACGAGCAGTACTTC
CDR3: CASSGPDTSYEQYF

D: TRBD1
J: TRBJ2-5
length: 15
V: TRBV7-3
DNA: TGTGCCAGCAGCTCAACAGGGGGTTTAGGAGAGACCCAGTACTTC
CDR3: CASSSTGGLGETQYF

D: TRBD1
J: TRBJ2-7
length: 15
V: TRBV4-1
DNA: TGCGCCAGCAGCCCTGTCCCGGGACAGGGCTACGAGCAGTACTTC
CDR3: CASSPVPGQGYEQYF

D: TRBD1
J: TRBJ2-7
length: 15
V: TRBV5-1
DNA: TGCGCCAGCAGCCCCGGGGACAGGGATATCAACGAGCAGTACTTC
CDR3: CASSPGDRDINEQYF